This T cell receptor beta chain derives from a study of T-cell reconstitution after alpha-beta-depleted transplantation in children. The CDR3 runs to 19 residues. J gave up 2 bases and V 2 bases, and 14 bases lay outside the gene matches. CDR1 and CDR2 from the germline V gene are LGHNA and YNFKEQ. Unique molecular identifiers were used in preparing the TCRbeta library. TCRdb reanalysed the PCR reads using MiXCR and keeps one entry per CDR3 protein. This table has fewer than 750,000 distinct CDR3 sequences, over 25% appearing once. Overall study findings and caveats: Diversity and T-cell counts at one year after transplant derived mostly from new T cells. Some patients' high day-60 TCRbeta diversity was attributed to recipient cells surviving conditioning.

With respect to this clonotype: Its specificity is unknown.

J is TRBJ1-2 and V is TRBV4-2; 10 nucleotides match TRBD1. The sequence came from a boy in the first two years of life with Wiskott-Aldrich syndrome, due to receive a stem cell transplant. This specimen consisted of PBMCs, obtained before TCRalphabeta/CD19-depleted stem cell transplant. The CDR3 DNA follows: TGTGCCAGCAGCCAAAGAGATGGCCCCCTGGACAGGGGGAACTATGGCTACACCTTC. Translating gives CASSQRDGPLDRGNYGYTF.